The source of this TCR beta chain is a study of T cell responses to AZD1222 COVID-19 vaccine. Concerning this clone itself: Its antigen is still unknown.

Data came from immunoSEQ multiplex PCR; TCRdb stores just in-frame clones and leaves some out. The sample comprises 150,000 to 200,000 clones, approximately 92% of which are singletons, and about 10% rests with the top ten. Study-wide results and limits: No day 14 peak samples; only post-peak repertoires were characterized. Distributed over spike, vaccine-associated CD4 TCRs predominated at 160-218 and 743-854.

CDR3 length: 13 amino acids. Germline-derived CDR1 and CDR2 are SEHNR and FQNEAQ (reference sequence). V lost 1 base to trimming and J lost 9 bases; unmatched junction nucleotides: 5. The specimen was peripheral blood, collected on day 0 of AZD1222 vaccination. The gene calls are TRBV7-9 and TRBJ1-2; 7 positions agree with TRBD1. The TCR sequence derives from an adult in good health. The CDR3 protein is CASSLGQGTSYTF. CDR3 coding DNA: TGTGCCAGCAGCTTAGGACAGGGAACGAGCTACACCTTC.